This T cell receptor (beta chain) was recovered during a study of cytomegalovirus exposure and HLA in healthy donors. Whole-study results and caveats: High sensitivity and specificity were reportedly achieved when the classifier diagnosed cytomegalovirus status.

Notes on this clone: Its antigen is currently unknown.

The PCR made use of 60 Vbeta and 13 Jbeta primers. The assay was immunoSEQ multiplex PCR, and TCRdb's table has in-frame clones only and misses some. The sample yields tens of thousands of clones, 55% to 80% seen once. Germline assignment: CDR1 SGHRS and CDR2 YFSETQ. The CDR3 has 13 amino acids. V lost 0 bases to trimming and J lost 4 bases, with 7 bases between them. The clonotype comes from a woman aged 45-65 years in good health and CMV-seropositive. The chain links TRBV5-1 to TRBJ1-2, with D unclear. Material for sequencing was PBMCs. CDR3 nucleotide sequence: TGCGCCAGCAGCTTGGACAGTATCTATGGCTACACCTTC. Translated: CASSLDSIYGYTF.